This T cell receptor (beta chain) stems from a study of blood T cell repertoires in COVID-19. Across the whole study: The origin of the acute and convalescent COVID-19 samples was the United States, Italy and Spain. From T cells, B-cell-depleted T cells, or PBMCs came the material, which was cDNA or gDNA.

This clone was observed a few times. The same CDR3 also results from other DNA sequences found in this sample. The CDR3 is 19 amino acids. The V gene's germline CDR1 is MNHEY and CDR2 SMNVEV (reference sequence). Unmatched junction bases numbered 20, after V lost 5 bases and J lost 2 bases. As originally analysed: Counts of nucleated cells, estimated from reference gene primer amplification, were obtained. Here immunoSEQ multiplex PCR was the method, and the copy in TCRdb shows in-frame clones only, minus some. The D gene and trimming were derived from the DNA, and the V and J assignments and clone size from that table. The table includes about 180,000 clones, roughly 78% detected once.

The TCR sequence derives from a man aged 70 or older with active or convalescent COVID-19. The material sequenced was peripheral blood. This rearrangement joins TRBV27 to TRBJ2-7; 8 bases fit TRBD2. The CDR3 DNA reads as TGTGCCAGCAGTCCATACCCCGTCGGGGGGGGAGGGATGACCTACGAGCAGTACTTC. Its protein is CASSPYPVGGGGMTYEQYF.